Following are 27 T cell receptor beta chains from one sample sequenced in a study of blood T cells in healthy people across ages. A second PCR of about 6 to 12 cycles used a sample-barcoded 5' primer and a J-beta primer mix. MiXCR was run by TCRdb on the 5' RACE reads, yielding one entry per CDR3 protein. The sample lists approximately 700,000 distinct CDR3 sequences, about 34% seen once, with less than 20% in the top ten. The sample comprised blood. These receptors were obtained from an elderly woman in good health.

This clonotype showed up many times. The CDR3 coding sequence is TGCAGCGTTAGCCCAGATACGCAGTATTTT. Translating it yields CSVSPDTQYF. J is TRBJ2-3 and V is TRBV29-1; D remains unclear. Germline V gives CDR1 SQVTM, CDR2 ANQGSEA. The CDR3 is 10 residues long. Trimming cost V 5 bases and J 4 bases, with 4 bases left between them.

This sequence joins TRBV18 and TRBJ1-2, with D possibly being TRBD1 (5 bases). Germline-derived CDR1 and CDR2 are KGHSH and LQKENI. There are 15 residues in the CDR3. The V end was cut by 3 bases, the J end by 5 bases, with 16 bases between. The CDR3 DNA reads TGTGCCAGCTCACCCAGGGACCGCCAATATTATGGCTACACCTTC. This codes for CASSPRDRQYYGYTF.

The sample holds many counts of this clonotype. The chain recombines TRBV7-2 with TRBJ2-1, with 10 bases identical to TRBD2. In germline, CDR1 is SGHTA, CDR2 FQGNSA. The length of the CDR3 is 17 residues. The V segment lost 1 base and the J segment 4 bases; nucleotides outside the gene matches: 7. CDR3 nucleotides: TGTGCCAGCAGCTTAGTTTCGCTAGCGGGAGTATACAATGAGCAGTTCTTC. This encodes CASSLVSLAGVYNEQFF.

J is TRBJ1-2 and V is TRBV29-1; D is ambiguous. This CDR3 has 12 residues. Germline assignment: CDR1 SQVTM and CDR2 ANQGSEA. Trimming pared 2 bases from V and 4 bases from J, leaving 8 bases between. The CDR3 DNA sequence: TGCAGCGTTGAAACGTCCGTCTATGGCTACACCTTC. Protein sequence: CSVETSVYGYTF.

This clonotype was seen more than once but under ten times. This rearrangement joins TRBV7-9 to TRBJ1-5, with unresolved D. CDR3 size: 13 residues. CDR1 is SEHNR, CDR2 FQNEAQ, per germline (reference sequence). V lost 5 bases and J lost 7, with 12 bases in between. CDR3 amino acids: CASSQGWEQPQHF. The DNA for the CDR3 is TGTGCCAGCAGCCAAGGCTGGGAACAGCCCCAGCATTTT.

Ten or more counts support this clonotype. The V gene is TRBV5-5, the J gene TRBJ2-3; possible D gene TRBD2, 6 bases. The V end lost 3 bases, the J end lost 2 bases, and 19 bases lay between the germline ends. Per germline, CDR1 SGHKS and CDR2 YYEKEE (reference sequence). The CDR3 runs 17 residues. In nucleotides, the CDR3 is TGTGCCAGCAGCTGGGACCTCTTGGGGGGAACCACAGATACGCAGTATTTT. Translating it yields CASSWDLLGGTTDTQYF.

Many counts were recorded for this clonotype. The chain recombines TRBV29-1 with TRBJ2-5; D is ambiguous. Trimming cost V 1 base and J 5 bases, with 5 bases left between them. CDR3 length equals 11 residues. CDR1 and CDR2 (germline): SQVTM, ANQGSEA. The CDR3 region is CSVEARETQYF. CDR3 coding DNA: TGCAGCGTTGAAGCTAGGGAGACCCAGTACTTC.

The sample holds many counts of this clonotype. CDR3 sequence reads: CASSQDWWDSSNYGYTF. The CDR3 DNA sequence: TGCGCCAGCAGCCAAGATTGGTGGGACAGTTCCAACTATGGCTACACCTTC. The chain joins TRBV4-3 to TRBJ1-2, with 7 bases fitting TRBD1. V was clipped by 0 bases and J by 2 bases; unmatched bases: 9. The CDR3 has 17 residues. Germline V CDR1 and CDR2: LGHNA, YSLEER.

The CDR3 DNA reads as TGTGCCAGCAGTCCCGGGACAGGCAACAATGAGCAGTTCTTC. Translated: CASSPGTGNNEQFF. The rearrangement links TRBV6-1 to TRBJ2-1; TRBD1 matches at 8 bases. The germline gives CDR1 MNHNS, CDR2 SASEGT. The CDR3 consists of 14 residues. V dropped 5 bases and J dropped 5; count of bases not matched to a gene: 5.

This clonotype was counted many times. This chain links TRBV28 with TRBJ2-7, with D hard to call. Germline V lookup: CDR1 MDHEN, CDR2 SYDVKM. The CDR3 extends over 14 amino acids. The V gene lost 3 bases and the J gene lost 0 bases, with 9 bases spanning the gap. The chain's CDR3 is CASSLVLSSYEQYF. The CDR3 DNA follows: TGTGCCAGCAGTTTGGTCCTCTCCTCCTACGAGCAGTACTTC.

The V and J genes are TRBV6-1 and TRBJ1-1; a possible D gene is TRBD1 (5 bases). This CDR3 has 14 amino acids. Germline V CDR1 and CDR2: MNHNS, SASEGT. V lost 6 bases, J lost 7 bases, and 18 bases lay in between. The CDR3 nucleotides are TGTGCCAGCAGGAGGGGCAATGCGCTGGGTGAAGCTTTCTTT. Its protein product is CASRRGNALGEAFF.

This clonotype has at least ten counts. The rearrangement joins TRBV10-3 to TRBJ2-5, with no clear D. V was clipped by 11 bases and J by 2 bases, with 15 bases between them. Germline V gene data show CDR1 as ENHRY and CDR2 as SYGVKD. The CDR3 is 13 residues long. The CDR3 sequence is CAASGSPQETQYF. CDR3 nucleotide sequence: TGTGCCGCATCAGGAAGTCCTCAAGAGACCCAGTACTTC.

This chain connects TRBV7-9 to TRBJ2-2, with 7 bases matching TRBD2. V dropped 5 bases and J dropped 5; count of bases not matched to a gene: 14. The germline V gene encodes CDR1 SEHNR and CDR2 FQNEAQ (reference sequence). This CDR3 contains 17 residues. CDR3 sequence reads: CASSARQAGERTGELFF. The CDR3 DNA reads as TGTGCCAGCAGCGCCCGCCAGGCGGGAGAACGGACCGGGGAGCTGTTTTTT.

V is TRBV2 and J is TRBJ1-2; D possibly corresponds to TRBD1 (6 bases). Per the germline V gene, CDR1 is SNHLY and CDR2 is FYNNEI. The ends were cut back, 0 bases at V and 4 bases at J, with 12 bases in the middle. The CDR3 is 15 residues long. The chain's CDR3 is CASSEAAGAVYGYTF. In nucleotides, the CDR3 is TGTGCCAGCAGTGAAGCTGCAGGGGCGGTCTATGGCTACACCTTC.

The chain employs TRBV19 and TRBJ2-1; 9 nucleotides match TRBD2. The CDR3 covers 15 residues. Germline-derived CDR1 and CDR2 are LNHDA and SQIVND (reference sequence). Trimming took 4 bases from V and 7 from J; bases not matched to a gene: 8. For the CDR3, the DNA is TGTGCCAGTAGTACCTTAGCGGGGGTCCGGAATGAGCAGTTCTTC. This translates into CASSTLAGVRNEQFF.

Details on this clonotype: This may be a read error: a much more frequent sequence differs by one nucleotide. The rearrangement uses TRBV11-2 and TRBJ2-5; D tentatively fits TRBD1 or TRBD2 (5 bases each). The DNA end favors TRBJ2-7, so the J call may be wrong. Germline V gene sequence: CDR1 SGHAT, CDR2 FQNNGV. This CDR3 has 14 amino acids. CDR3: CTSSHLGDGYEQYF. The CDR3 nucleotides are TGTACCAGCAGCCACCTTGGGGACGGCTACGAGCAGTACTTC.

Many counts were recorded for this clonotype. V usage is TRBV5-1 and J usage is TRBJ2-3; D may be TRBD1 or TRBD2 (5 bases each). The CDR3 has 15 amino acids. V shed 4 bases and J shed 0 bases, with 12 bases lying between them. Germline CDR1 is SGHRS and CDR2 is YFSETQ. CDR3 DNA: TGCGCCAGCAGCGGGGACGGAACTAGCACAGATACGCAGTATTTT. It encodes CASSGDGTSTDTQYF.

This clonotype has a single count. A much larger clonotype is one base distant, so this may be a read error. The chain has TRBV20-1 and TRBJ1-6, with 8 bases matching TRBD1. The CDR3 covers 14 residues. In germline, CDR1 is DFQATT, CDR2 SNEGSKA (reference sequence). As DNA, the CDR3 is TGCAGTGCTTTACAGGGGGGGATTAATTCACCCCCCCACTTT. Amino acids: CSALQGGINSPPHF.

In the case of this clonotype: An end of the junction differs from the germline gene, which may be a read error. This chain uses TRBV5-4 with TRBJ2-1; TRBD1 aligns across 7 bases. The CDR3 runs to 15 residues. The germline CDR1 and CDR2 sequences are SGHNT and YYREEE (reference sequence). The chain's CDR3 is CASSSPGQLGETQFF. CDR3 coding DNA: TGCGCCAGCAGCTCTCCGGGACAGTTGGGAGAGACCCAGTTCTTC.

In DNA, the CDR3 is TGTGCCAGCAGCTTAGCCCCGTTCCAAGAGACCCAGTACTTC. Amino acids: CASSLAPFQETQYF. The chain employs TRBV11-2 and TRBJ2-7; D remains unclear. The J call may be wrong; the DNA end is better matched by TRBJ2-5. CDR3 length: 14 residues. Germline assignment: CDR1 SGHAT and CDR2 FQNNGV.

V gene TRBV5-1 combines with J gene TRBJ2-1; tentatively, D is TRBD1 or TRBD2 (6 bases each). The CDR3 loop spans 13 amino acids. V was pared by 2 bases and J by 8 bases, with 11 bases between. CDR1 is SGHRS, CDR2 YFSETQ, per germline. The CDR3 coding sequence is TGCGCCAGCAGCTTTTGGGGGGCCGATGAGCAGTTCTTC. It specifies CASSFWGADEQFF.

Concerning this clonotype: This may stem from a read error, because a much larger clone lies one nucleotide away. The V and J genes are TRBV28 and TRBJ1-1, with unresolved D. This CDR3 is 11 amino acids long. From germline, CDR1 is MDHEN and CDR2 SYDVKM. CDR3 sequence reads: CASRYNTKAFF. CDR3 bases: TGTGCCAGCAGATATAACACTAAAGCTTTCTTT.

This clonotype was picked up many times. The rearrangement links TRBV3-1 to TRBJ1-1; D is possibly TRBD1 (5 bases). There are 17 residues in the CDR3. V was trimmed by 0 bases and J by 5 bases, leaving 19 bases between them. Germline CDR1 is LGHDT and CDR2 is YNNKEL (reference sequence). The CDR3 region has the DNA TGTGCCAGCAGCCAAGACAGCTCATGGGGGAGTGGAACTGAAGCTTTCTTT. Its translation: CASSQDSSWGSGTEAFF.

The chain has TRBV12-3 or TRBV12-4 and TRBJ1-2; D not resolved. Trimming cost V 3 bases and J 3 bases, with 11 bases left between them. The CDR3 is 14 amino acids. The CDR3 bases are TGTGCCAGCAGTTTGATGCCAGGCTACTATGGCTACACCTTC. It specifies CASSLMPGYYGYTF.

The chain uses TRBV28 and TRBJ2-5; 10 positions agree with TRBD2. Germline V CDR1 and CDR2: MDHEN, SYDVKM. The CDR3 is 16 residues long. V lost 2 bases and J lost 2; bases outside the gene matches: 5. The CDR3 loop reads CASSLGLAVIQETQYF. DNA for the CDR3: TGTGCCAGCAGTTTAGGACTAGCGGTCATACAAGAGACCCAGTACTTC.

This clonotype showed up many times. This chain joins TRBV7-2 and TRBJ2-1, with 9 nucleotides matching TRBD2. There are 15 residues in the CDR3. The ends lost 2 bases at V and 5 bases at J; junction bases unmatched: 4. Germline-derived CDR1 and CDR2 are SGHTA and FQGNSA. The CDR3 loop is CASSLSSGTNNEQFF. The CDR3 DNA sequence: TGTGCCAGCAGCTTATCTAGCGGGACGAACAATGAGCAGTTCTTC. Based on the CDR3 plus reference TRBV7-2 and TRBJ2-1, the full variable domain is GAGVSQSPSNKVTEKGKDVELRCDPISGHTALYWYRQSLGQGLEFLIYFQGNSAPDKSGLPSDRFSAERTGGSVSTLTIQRTQQEDSAVYLCASSLSSGTNNEQFFGPGTRLTVL.

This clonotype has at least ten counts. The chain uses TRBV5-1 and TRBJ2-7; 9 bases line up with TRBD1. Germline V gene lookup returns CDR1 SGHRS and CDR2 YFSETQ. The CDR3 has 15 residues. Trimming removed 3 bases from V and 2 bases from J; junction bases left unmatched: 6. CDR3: CASSYGTGFTYEQYF. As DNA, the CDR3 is TGCGCCAGCAGCTATGGGACAGGGTTTACCTACGAGCAGTACTTC.